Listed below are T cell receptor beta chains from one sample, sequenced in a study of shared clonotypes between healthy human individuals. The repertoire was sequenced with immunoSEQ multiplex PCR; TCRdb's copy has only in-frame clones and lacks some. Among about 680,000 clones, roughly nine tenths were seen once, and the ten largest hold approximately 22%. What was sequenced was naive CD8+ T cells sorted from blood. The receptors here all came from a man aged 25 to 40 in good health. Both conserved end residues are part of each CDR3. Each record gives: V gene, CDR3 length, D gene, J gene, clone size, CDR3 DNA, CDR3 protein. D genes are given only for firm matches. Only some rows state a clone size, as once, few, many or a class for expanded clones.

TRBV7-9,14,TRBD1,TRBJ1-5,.,TGTGCCAGCAGGTCGACAGGGGGAAATCAGCCCCAGCATTTT,CASRSTGGNQPQHF
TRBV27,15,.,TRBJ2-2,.,TGTGCCAGCAGCCCCAGGGGAAGGGCCACCGGGGAGCTGTTTTTT,CASSPRGRATGELFF
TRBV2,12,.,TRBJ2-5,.,TGTGCCAGCAGGGGGCCCCAAGAGACCCAGTACTTC,CASRGPQETQYF
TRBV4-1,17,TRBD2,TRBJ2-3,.,TGCGCCAGCAGCCAAGCCCCTAGCGGTTCTAGCACAGATACGCAGTATTTT,CASSQAPSGSSTDTQYF
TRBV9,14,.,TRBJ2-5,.,TGTGCCAGCAGCGCCCGGACAATCCAAGAGACCCAGTACTTC,CASSARTIQETQYF
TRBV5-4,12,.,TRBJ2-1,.,TGTGCCAGCAGCCTTGTTAAAAATGAGCAGTTCTTC,CASSLVKNEQFF
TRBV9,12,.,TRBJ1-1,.,TGTGCCAGCGGGAGAGGGGCGGGTGAAGCTTTCTTT,CASGRGAGEAFF
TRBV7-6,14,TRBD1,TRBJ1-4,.,TGTGCCAGCAGCGAGAGACAGGGACTCGAAAAACTGTTTTTT,CASSERQGLEKLFF
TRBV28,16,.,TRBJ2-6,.,TGTGCCAGCACCTTGGACTGGAACTCTGGGGCCAACGTCCTGACTTTC,CASTLDWNSGANVLTF
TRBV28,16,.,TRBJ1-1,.,TGTGCCAGCAGTTTAGTCGGCAGGACTATGAACACTGAAGCTTTCTTT,CASSLVGRTMNTEAFF
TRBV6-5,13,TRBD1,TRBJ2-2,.,TGTGCCAGCAGTCCAGACAGGGCCGGGGAGCTGTTTTTT,CASSPDRAGELFF
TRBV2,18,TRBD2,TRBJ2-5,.,TGTGCCAGCAGGGTCCTGGCTAGCGGGACCCCGGTTGAAGAGACCCAGTACTTC,CASRVLASGTPVEETQYF
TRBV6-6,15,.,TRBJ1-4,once,TGTGCCAGCAGTTACAGGGCAGGGCTTAATGAAAAACTGTTTTTT,CASSYRAGLNEKLFF
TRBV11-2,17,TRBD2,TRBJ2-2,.,TGTGCCAGCAGCCCAGAATCTAGCGGGCTGGGGGGCGGGGAGCTGTTTTTT,CASSPESSGLGGGELFF
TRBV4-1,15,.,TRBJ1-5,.,TGCGCCAGCAGCCAAGTAGCCAGTTTCGAATTCAAACAGCATTTT,CASSQVASFEFKQHF
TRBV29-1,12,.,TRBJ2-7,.,TGCAGCGTCCACAACAGGGATAACGAGCAGTACTTC,CSVHNRDNEQYF
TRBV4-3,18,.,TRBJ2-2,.,TGCGCCAGCAGCCAAGATGAATGGGGGCTTCGGGGCACCGGGGAGCTGTTTTTT,CASSQDEWGLRGTGELFF
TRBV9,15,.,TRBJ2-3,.,TGTGCCAGCAGCCCACGACCGGTTGGTATCGATACGCAGTATTTT,CASSPRPVGIDTQYF
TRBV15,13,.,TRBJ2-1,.,TGTGCCACCACTCCCCGGGACAACAATGAGCAGTTCTTC,CATTPRDNNEQFF
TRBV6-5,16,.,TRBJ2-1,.,TGTGCCAGCAGTTACCCCCCGAAGGTGGCGCGCAATGAGCAGTTCTTC,CASSYPPKVARNEQFF
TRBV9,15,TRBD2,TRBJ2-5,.,TGTGCCAGGGACTTAGCGGGAGGCCCGGTGGAGACCCAGTACTTC,CARDLAGGPVETQYF
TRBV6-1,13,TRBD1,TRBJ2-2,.,TGTGCCCGTCGACAGGGATTCACCGGGGAGCTGTTTTTT,CARRQGFTGELFF
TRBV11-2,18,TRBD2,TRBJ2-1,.,TGTGCCAGCAAGAGCAGCGGGCCAGCGGGAGGCTCCTACAATGAGCAGTTCTTC,CASKSSGPAGGSYNEQFF
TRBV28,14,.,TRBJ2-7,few,TGTGCCAGCAGTCCGGGGGACAGCTCCTACGAGCAGTACTTC,CASSPGDSSYEQYF
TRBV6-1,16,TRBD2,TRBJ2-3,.,TGTGCCAGCAGTGAAAGGGAGGGTAGCGGCACAGATACGCAGTATTTT,CASSEREGSGTDTQYF